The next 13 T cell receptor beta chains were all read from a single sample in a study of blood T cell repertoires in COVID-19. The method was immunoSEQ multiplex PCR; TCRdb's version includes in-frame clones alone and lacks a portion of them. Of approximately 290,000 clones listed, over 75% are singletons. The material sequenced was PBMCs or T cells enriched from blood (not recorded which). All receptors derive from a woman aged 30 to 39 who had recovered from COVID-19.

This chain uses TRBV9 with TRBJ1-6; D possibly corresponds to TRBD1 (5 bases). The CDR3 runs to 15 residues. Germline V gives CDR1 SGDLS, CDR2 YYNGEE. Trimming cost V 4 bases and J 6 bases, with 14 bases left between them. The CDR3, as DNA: TGTGCCAGCAGCCCCCGGCAGGGAGGTAATTCACCCCTCCACTTT. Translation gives CASSPRQGGNSPLHF.

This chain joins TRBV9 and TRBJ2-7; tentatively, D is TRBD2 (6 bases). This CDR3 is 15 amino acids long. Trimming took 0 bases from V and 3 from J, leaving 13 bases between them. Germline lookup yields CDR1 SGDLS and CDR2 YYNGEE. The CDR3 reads CASSVDEGLGYEQYF. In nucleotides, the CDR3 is TGTGCCAGCAGCGTAGACGAGGGACTGGGCTACGAGCAGTACTTC.

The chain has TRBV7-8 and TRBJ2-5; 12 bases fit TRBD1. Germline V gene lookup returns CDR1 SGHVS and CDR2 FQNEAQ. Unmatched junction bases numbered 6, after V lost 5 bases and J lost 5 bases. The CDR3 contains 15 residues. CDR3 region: CASSAGQGAFETQYF. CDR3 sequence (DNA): TGTGCCAGCAGCGCGGGACAGGGGGCTTTTGAGACCCAGTACTTC.

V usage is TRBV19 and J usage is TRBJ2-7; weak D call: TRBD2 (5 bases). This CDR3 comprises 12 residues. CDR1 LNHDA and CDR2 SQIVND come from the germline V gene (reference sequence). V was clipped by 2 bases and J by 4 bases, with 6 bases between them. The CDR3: CASSIRGYEQYF. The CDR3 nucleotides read TGTGCCAGTAGTATACGAGGGTACGAGCAGTACTTC.

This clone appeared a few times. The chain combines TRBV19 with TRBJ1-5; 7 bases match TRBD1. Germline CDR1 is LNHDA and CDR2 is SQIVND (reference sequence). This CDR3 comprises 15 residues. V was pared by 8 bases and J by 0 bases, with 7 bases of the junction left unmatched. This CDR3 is CASVVGQNSNQPQHF. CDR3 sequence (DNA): TGTGCCAGTGTTGTGGGACAGAATAGCAATCAGCCCCAGCATTTT.

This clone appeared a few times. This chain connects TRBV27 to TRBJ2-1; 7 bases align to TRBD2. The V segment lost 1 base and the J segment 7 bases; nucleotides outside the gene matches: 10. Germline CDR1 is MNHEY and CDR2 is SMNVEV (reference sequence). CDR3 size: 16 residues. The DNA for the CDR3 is TGTGCCAGCAGTTTATTATCTCTCGGGAGGCCGAATGAGCAGTTCTTC. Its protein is CASSLLSLGRPNEQFF.

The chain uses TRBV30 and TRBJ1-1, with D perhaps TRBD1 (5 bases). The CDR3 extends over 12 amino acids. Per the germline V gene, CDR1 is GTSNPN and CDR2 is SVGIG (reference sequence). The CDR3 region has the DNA TGTGCGTGGGACTTATACAACACTGAAGCTTTCTTT. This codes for CAWDLYNTEAFF.

CDR3: CASKGVSSYNSPLHF. The CDR3 nucleotides are TGTGCCAGCAAGGGAGTTAGCTCCTATAATTCACCCCTCCACTTT. The chain couples TRBV28 to TRBJ1-6; D uncertain. CDR3 size: 15 residues. Germline CDR1 and CDR2: MDHEN and SYDVKM. Deletions cut 7 bases from V and 0 bases from J, with 10 bases between. The full variable domain, with the rest looked up from reference TRBV28 and TRBJ1-6, is DVKVTQSSRYLVKRTGEKVFLECVQDMDHENMFWYRQDPGLGLRLIYFSYDVKMKEKGDIPEGYSVSREKKERFSLILESASTNQTSMYLCASKGVSSYNSPLHFGNGTRLTVT.

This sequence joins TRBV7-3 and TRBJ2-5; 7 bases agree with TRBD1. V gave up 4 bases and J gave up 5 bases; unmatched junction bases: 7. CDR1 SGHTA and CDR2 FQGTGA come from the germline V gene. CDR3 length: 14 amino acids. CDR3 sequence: CASSSGTERETQYF. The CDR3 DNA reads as TGTGCCAGCAGCTCCGGGACAGAGAGGGAGACCCAGTACTTC.

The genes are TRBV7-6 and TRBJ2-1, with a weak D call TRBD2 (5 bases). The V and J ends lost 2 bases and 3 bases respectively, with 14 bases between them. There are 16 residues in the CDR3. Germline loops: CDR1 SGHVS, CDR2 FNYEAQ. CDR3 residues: CASSLTTGERYNEQFF. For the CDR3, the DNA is TGTGCCAGCAGCTTAACCACCGGGGAGCGCTACAATGAGCAGTTCTTC.

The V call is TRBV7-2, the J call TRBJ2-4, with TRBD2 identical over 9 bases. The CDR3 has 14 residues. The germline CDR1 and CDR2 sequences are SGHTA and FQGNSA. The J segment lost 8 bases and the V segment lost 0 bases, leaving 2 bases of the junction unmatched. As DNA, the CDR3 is TGTGCCAGCAGCTTAGCTAGCGGGAGAGACATTCAGTACTTC. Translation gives CASSLASGRDIQYF. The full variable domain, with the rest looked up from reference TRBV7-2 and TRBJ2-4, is GAGVSQSPSNKVTEKGKDVELRCDPISGHTALYWYRQSLGQGLEFLIYFQGNSAPDKSGLPSDRFSAERTGGSVSTLTIQRTQQEDSAVYLCASSLASGRDIQYFGAGTRLSVL.

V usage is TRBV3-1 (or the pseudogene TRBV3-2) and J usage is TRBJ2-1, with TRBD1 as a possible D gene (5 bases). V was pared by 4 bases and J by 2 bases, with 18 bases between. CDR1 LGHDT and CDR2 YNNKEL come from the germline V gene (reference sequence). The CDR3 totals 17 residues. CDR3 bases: TGTGCCAGCAGCCCGATCAGGGCCGAAGGCCCCTACAATGAGCAGTTCTTC. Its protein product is CASSPIRAEGPYNEQFF.

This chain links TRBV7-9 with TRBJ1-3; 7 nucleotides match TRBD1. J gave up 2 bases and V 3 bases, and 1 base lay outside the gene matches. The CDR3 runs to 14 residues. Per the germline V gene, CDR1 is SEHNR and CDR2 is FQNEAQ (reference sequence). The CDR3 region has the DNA TGTGCCAGCAGCTTGGGGACAGCTGGAAACACCATATATTTT. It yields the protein CASSLGTAGNTIYF.